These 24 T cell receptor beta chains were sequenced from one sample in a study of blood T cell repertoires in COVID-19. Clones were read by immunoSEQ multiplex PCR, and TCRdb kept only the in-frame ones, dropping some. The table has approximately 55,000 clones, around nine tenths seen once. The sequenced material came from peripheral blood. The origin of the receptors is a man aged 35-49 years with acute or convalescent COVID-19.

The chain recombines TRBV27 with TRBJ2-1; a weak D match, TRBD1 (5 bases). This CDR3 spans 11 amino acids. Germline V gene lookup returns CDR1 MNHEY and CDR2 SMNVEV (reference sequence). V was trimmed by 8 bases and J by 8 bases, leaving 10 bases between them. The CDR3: CASGRQHEQFF. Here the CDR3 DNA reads TGTGCCAGCGGTAGACAGCATGAGCAGTTCTTC.

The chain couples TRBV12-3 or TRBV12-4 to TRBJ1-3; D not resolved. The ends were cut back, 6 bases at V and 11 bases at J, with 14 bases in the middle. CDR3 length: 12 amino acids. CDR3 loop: CASSLPPGPIYF. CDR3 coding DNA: TGTGCCAGCAGCCTTCCCCCAGGTCCCATATATTTT.

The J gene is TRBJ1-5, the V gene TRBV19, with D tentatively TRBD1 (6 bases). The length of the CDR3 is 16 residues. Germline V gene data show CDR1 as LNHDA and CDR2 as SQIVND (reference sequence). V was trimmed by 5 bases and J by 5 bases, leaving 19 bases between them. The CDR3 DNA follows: TGTGCCAGTAGTCCCCGGGGGGCAGGGAAGGATCAGCCCCAGCATTTT. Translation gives CASSPRGAGKDQPQHF.

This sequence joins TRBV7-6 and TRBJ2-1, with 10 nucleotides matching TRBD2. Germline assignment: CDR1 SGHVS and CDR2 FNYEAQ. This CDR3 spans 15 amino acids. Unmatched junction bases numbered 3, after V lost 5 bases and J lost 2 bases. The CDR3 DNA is TGTGCCAGCAGCCAGCGGGAGGGGCCCTACAATGAGCAGTTCTTC. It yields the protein CASSQREGPYNEQFF.

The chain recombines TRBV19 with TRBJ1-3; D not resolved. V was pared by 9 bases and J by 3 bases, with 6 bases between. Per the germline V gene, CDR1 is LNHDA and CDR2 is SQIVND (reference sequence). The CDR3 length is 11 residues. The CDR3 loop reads CASRLGNTIYF. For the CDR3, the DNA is TGTGCCAGCCGACTTGGAAACACCATATATTTT.

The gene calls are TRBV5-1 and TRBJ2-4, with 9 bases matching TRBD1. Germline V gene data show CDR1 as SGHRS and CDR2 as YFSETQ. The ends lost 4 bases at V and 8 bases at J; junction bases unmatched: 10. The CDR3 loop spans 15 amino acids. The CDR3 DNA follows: TGCGCCAGCAGCCGACAGGGGGACGTCGTCGACATTCAGTACTTC. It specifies CASSRQGDVVDIQYF. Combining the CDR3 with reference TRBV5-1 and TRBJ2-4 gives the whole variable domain KAGVTQTPRYLIKTRGQQVTLSCSPISGHRSVSWYQQTPGQGLQFLFEYFSETQRNKGNFPGRFSGRQFSNSRSEMNVSTLELGDSALYLCASSRQGDVVDIQYFGAGTRLSVL.

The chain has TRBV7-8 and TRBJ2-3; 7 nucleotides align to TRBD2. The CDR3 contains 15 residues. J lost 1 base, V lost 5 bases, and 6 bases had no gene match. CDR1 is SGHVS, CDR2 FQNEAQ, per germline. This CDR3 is CASSVRDYRTDTQYF. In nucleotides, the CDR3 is TGTGCCAGCAGCGTACGGGACTACCGCACAGATACGCAGTATTTT.

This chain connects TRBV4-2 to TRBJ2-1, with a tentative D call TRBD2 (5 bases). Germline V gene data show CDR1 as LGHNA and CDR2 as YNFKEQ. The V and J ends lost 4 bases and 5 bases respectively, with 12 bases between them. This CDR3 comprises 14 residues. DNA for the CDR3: TGTGCCAGCAGCCCCCGGGAAGCCGACAATGAGCAGTTCTTC. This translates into CASSPREADNEQFF.

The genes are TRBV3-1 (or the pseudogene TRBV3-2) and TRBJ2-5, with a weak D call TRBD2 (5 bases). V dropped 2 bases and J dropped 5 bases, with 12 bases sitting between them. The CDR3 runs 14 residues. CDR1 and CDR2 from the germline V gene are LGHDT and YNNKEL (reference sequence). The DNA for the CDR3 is TGTGCCAGCAGCCAAAACGCACTAGTCGAGACCCAGTACTTC. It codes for CASSQNALVETQYF.

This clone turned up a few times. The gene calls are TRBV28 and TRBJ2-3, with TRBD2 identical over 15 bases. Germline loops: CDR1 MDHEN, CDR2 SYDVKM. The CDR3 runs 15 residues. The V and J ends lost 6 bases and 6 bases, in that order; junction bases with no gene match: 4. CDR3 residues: CASRRTSGRVDTQYF. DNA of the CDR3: TGTGCCAGCAGAAGGACTAGCGGGAGGGTGGATACGCAGTATTTT.

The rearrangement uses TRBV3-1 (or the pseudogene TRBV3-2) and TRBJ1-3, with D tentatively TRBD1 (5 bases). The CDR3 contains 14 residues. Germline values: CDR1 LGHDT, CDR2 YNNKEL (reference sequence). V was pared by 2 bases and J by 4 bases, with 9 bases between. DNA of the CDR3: TGTGCCAGCAGCCAACAGGGTCAAGGAAACACCATATATTTT. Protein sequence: CASSQQGQGNTIYF.

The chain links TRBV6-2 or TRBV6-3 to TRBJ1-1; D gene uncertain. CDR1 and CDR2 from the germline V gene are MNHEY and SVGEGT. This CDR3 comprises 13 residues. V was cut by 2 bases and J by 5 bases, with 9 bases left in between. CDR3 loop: CASSYPRRTEAFF. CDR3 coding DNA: TGTGCCAGCAGTTACCCACGGCGGACTGAAGCTTTCTTT.

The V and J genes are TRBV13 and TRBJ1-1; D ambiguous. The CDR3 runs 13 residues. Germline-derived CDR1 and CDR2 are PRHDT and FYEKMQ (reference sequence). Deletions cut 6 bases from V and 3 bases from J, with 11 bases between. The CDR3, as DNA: TGTGCCAGCAGATCCCAAAGCGACACTGAAGCTTTCTTT. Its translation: CASRSQSDTEAFF.

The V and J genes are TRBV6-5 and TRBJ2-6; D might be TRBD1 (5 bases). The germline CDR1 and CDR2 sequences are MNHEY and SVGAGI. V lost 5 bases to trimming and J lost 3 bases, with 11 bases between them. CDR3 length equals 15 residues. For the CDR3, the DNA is TGTGCCAGCAGTCCTCGGCAGGGTGGGGCCAACGTCCTGACTTTC. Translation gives CASSPRQGGANVLTF.

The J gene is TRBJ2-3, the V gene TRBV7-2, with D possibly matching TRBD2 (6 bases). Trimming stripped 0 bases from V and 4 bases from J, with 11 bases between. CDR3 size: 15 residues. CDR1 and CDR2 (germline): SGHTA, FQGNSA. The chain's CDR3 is CASSLAPGVPDTQYF. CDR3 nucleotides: TGTGCCAGCAGCTTAGCTCCGGGAGTTCCAGATACGCAGTATTTT.

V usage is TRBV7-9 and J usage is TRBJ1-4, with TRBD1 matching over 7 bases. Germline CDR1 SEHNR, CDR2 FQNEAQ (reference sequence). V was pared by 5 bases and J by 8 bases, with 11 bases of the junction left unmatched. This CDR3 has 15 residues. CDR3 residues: CASSLPGQLREKLFF. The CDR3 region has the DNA TGTGCCAGCAGCCTGCCGGGACAGTTAAGGGAAAAACTGTTTTTT.

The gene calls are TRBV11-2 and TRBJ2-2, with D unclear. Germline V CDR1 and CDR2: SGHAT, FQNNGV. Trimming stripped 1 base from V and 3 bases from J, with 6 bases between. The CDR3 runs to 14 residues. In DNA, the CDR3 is TGTGCCAGCAGCTTAGGGCGGTACACCGGGGAGCTGTTTTTT. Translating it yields CASSLGRYTGELFF.

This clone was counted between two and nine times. DNA for the CDR3: TGCAGCGTTGAGAGGGCGGGGGACTATGGCTACACCTTC. This encodes CSVERAGDYGYTF. The V call is TRBV29-1, the J call TRBJ1-2; D might be TRBD1 (5 bases). The germline CDR1 and CDR2 sequences are SQVTM and ANQGSEA. V dropped 3 bases and J dropped 3 bases, with 11 bases sitting between them. The CDR3 is 13 amino acids. Combining the CDR3 with reference TRBV29-1 and TRBJ1-2 gives the whole variable domain SAVISQKPSRDICQRGTSLTIQCQVDSQVTMMFWYRQQPGQSLTLIATANQGSEATYESGFVIDKFPISRPNLTFSTLTVSNMSPEDSSIYLCSVERAGDYGYTFGSGTRLTVV.

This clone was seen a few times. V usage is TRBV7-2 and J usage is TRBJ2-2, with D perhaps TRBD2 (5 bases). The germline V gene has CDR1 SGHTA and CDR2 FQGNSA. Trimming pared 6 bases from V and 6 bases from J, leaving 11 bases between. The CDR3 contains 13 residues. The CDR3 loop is CASSRPGAGELFF. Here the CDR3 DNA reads TGTGCCAGCAGTCGTCCCGGGGCCGGGGAGCTGTTTTTT.

CDR3 in DNA: TGTGCCAGCGGGACAGGGGGTTTCTACGAGCAGTACTTC. Encoded protein: CASGTGGFYEQYF. The chain combines TRBV6-5 with TRBJ2-7; 11 positions agree with TRBD1. The CDR3 is 13 amino acids. Trimming took 8 bases from V and 3 from J; bases not matched to a gene: 3. CDR1 and CDR2 from the germline V gene are MNHEY and SVGAGI.

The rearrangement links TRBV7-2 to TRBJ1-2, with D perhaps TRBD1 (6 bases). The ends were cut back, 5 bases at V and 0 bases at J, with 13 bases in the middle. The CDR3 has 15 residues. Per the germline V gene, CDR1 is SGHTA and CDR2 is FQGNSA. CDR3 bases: TGTGCCAGCAGCACACGACAGGAGGCTAACTATGGCTACACCTTC. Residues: CASSTRQEANYGYTF.

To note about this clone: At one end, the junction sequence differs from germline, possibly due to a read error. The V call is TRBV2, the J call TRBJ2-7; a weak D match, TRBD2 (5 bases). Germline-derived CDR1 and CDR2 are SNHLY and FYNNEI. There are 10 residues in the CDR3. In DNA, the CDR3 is TGTGCCAGCAGTGAAGCTGAGGGTCACTTC. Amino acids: CASSEAEGHF.

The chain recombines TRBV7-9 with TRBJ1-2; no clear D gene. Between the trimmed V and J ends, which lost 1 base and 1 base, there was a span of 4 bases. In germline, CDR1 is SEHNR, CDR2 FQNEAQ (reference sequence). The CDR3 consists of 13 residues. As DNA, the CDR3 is TGTGCCAGCAGCTTAGACAGTAACTATGGCTACACCTTC. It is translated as CASSLDSNYGYTF.

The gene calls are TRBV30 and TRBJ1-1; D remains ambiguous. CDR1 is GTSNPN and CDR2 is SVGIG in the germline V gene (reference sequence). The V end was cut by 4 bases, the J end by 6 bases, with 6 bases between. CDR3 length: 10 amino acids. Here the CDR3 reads CAWIASEAFF. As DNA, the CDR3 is TGTGCCTGGATAGCATCTGAAGCTTTCTTT.